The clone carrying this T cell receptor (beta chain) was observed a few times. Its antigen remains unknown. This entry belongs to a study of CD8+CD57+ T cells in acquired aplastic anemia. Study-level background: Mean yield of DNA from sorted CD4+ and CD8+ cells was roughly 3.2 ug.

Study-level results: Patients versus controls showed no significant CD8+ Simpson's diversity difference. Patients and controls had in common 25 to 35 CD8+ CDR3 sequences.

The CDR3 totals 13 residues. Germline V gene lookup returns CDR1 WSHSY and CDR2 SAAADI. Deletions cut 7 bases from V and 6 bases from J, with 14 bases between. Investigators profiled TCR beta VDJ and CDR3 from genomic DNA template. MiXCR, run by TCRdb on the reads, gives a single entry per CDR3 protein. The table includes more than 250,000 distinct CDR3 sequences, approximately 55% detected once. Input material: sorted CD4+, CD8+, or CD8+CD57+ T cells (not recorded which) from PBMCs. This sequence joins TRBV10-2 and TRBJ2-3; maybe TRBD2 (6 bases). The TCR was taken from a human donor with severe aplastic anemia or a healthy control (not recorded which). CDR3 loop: CASTFGGGDTQYF. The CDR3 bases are TGCGCCAGCACCTTCGGAGGAGGGGATACGCAGTATTTT.